The clone carrying this T cell receptor (beta chain) was counted once. Germline V gene lookup returns CDR1 SGHTA and CDR2 FQGNSA. The V gene lost 4 bases and the J gene lost 1 base, with 19 bases spanning the gap. The CDR3 contains 17 residues. Profiling relied on immunoSEQ multiplex PCR, and the TCRdb table lists in-frame clones only, not all of them. Among about 400,000 clones, roughly 90% were seen once, and the ten largest hold over 1%. The sample comes from a study of blood T cell repertoires in COVID-19. The sample consisted of peripheral blood. The sequence was collected from a man in his forties with acute or convalescent COVID-19. The chain links TRBV7-2 to TRBJ2-5; D unclear. CDR3 region: CASSSPRGQRPQETQYF. The CDR3 nucleotides read TGTGCCAGCAGCTCTCCTAGAGGCCAGCGTCCCCAAGAGACCCAGTACTTC.